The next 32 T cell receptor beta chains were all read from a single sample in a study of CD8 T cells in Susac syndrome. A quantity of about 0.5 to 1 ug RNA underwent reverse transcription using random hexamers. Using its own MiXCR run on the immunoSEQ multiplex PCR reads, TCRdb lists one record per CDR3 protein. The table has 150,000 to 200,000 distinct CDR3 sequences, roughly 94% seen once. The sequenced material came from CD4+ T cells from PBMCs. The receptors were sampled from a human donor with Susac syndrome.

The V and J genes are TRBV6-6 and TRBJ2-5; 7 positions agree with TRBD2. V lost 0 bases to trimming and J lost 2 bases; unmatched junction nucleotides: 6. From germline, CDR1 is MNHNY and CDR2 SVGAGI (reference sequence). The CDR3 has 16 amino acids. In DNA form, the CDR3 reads TGTGCCAGCAGTTACTCGGGGGGGGTAAGGCAAGAGACCCAGTACTTC. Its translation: CASSYSGGVRQETQYF.

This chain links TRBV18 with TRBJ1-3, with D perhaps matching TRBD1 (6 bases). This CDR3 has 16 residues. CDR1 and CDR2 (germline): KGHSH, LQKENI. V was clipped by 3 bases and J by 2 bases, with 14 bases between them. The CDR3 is CASSPGGGAPGNTIYF. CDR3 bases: TGTGCCAGCTCACCCGGAGGGGGAGCCCCTGGAAACACCATATATTTT.

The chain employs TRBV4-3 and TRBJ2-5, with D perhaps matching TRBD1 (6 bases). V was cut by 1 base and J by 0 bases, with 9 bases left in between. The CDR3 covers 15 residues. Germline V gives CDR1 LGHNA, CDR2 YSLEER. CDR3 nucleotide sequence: TGCGCCAGCAGCCAAGTTGGGACAAACCAAGAGACCCAGTACTTC. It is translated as CASSQVGTNQETQYF.

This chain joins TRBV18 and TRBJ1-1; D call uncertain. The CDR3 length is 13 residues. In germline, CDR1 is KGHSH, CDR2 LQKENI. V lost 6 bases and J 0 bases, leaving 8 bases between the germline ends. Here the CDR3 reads CASSESMNTEAFF. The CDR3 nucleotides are TGTGCCAGCTCTGAAAGCATGAACACTGAAGCTTTCTTT. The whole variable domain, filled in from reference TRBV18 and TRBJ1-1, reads NAGVMQNPRHLVRRRGQEARLRCSPMKGHSHVYWYRQLPEEGLKFMVYLQKENIIDESGMPKERFSAEFPKEGPSILRIQQVVRGDSAAYFCASSESMNTEAFFGQGTRLTVV.

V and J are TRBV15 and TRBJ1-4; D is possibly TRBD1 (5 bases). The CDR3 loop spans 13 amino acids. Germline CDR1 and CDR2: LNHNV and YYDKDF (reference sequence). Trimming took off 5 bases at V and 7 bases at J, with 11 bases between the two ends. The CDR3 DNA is TGTGCCACCAGCTTACGACAGAGTGAAAAACTGTTTTTT. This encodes CATSLRQSEKLFF.

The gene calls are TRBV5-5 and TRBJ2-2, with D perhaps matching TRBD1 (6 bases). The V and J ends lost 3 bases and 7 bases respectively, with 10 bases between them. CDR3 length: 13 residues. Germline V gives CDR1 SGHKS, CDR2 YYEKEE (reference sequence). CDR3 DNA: TGTGCCAGCAGCTCAACAGGGAACGGGGAGCTGTTTTTT. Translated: CASSSTGNGELFF.

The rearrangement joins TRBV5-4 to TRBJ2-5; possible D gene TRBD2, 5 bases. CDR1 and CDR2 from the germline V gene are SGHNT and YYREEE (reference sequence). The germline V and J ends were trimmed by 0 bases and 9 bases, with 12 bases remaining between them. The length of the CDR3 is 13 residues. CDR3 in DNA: TGTGCCAGCAGCTTGGCCGGCGCGGAGGCCCAGTACTTC. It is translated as CASSLAGAEAQYF.

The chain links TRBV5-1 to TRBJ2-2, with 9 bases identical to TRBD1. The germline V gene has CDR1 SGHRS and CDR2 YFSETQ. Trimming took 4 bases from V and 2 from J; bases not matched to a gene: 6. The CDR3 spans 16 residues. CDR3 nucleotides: TGCGCCAGCAGCCTATTCACAGGGGGCAACACCGGGGAGCTGTTTTTT. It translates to CASSLFTGGNTGELFF.

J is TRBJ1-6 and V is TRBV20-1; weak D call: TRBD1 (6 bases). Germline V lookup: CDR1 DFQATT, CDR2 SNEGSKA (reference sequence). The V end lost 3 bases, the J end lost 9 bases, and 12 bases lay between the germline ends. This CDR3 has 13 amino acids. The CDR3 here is CSARQGTGSPLHF. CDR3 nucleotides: TGCAGTGCTAGGCAGGGGACGGGTTCACCCCTCCACTTT.

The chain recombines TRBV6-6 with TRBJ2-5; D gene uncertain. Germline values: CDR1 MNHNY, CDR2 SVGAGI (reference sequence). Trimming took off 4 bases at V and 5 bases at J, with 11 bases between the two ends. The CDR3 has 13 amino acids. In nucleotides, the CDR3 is TGTGCCAGCAGTTTCCCTATAAGTGAGACCCAGTACTTC. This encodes CASSFPISETQYF.

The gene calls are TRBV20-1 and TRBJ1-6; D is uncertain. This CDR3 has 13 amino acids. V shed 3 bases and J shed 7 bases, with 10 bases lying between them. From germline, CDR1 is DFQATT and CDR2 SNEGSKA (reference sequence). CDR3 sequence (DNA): TGCAGTGCTAGGGTGGACGCAAATTCACCCCTCCACTTT. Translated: CSARVDANSPLHF.

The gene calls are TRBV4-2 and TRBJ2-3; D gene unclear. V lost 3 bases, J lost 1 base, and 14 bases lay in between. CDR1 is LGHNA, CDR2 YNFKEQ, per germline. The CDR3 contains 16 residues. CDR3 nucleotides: TGTGCCAGCAGCCAGGACCCTAGACCACGCACAGATACGCAGTATTTT. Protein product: CASSQDPRPRTDTQYF.

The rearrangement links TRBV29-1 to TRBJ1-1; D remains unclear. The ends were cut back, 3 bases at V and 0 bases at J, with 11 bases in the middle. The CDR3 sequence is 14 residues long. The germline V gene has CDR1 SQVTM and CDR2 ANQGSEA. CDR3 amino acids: CSVEFRGVNTEAFF. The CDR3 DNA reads TGCAGCGTTGAGTTCCGGGGAGTGAACACTGAAGCTTTCTTT.

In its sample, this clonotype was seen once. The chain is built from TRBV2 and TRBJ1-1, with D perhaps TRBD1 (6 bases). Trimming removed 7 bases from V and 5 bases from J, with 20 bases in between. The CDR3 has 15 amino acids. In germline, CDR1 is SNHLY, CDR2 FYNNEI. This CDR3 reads CASNPGVGLGTEAFF. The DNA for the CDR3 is TGTGCCAGCAACCCAGGGGTTGGGTTGGGGACTGAAGCTTTCTTT.

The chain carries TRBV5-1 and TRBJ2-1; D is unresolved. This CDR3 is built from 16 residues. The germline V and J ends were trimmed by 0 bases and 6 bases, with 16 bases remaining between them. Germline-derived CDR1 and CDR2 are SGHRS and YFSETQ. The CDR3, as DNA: TGCGCCAGCAGCTTGGGCGACCGGCCGCCGGCCAATGAGCAGTTCTTC. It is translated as CASSLGDRPPANEQFF.

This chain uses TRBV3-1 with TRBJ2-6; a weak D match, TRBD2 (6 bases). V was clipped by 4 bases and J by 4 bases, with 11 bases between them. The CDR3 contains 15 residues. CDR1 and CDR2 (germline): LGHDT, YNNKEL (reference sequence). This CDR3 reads CASSPPGVGANVLTF. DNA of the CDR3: TGTGCCAGCAGCCCCCCGGGGGTCGGGGCCAACGTCCTGACTTTC. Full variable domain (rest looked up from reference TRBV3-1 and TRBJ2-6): DTAVSQTPKYLVTQMGNDKSIKCEQNLGHDTMYWYKQDSKKFLKIMFSYNNKELIINETVPNRFSPKSPDKAHLNLHINSLELGDSAVYFCASSPPGVGANVLTFGAGSRLTVL.

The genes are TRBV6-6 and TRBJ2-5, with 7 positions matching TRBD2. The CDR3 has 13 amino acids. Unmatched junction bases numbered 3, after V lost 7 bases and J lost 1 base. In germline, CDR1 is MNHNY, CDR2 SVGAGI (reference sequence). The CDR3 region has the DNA TGTGCCAGCACGAGCGGGACCCAAGAGACCCAGTACTTC. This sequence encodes CASTSGTQETQYF.

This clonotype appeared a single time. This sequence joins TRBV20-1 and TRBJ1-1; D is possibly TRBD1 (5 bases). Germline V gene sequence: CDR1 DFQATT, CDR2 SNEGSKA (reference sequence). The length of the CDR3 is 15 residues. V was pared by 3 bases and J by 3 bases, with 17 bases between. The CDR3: CSAREGKQAYTEAFF. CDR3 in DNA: TGCAGTGCTAGGGAGGGTAAACAGGCGTACACTGAAGCTTTCTTT.

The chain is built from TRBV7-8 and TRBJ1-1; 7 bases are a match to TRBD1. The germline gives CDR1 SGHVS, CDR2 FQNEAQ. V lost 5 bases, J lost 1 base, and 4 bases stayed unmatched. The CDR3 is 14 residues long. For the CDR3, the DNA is TGTGCCAGCAGCCTGACAGGGTGGAACACTGAAGCTTTCTTT. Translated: CASSLTGWNTEAFF.

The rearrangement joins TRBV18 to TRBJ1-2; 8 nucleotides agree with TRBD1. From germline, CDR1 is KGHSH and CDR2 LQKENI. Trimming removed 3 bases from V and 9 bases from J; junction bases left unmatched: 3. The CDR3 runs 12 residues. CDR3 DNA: TGTGCCAGCTCACCGGACAGGGAACGCTACACCTTC. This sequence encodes CASSPDRERYTF.

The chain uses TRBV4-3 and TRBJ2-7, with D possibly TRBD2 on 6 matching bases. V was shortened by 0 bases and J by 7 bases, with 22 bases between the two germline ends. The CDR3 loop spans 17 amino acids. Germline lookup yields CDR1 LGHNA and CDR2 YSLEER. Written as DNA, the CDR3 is TGCGCCAGCAGCCAAGAAGGTGCGGGGCCCCTCTCGAGTGAGCAGTACTTC. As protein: CASSQEGAGPLSSEQYF.

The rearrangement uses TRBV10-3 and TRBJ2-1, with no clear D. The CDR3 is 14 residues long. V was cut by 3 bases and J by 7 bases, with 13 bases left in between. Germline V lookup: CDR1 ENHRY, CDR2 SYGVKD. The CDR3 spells CAISDPTLRNEQFF. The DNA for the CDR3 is TGTGCCATCAGTGACCCGACTCTTAGGAATGAGCAGTTCTTC.

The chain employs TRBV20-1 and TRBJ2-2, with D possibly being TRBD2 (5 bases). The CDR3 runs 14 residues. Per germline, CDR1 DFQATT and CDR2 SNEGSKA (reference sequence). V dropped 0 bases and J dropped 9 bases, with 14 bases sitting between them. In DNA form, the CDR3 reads TGCAGTGCTAGAGAGCGGGCGGACTCGCGGGAGCTGTTTTTT. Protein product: CSARERADSRELFF.

CDR3 DNA: TGTGCCAGCAGCCCTGGAAGGGTGGGGGAAAAACTGTTTTTT. It encodes CASSPGRVGEKLFF. This sequence joins TRBV7-2 and TRBJ1-4, with D hard to call. The CDR3 extends over 14 amino acids. Germline lookup yields CDR1 SGHTA and CDR2 FQGNSA. V was pared by 5 bases and J by 8 bases, with 15 bases between.

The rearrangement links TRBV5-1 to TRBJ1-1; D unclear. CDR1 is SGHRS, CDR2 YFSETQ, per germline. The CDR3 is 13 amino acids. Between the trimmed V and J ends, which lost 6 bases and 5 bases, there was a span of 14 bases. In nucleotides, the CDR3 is TGCGCCAGCAAAGTCGAACTGGGGACTGAAGCTTTCTTT. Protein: CASKVELGTEAFF.

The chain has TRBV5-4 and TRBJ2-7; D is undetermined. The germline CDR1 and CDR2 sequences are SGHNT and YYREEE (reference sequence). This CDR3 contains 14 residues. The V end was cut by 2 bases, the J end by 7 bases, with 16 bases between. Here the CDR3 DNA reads TGTGCCAGCAGCTTAAGGAAGAGCATCGAGGAGCAGTACTTC. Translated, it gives CASSLRKSIEEQYF.

The CDR3 spells CASRAGKGRFF. The CDR3 coding sequence is TGTGCCAGCAGAGCGGGGAAAGGGAGGTTCTTC. J is TRBJ2-1 and V is TRBV2; TRBD2 matches 7 bases. In germline, CDR1 is SNHLY, CDR2 FYNNEI. J gave up 15 bases and V 6 bases, and 8 bases lay outside the gene matches. This CDR3 comprises 11 residues.

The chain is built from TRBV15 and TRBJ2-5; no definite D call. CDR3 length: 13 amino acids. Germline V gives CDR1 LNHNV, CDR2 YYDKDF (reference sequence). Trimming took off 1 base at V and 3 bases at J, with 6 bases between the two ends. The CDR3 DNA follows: TGTGCCACCAGCAGAGCCGAGGAAGAGACCCAGTACTTC. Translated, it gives CATSRAEEETQYF.

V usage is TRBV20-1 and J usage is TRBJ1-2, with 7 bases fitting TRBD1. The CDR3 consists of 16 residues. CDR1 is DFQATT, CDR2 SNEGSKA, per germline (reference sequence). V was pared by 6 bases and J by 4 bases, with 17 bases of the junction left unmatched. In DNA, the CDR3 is TGCAGTGCCGAGACGGCAGGGGGGCAGGATGGCTATGGCTACACCTTC. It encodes CSAETAGGQDGYGYTF.

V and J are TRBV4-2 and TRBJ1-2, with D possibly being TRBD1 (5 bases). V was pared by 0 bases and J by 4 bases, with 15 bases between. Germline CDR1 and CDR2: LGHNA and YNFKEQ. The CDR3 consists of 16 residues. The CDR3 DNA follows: TGTGCCAGCAGCCAAGAATCAGGCAGGGCCTCCTATGGCTACACCTTC. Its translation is CASSQESGRASYGYTF.

The chain's CDR3 is CASSLGGHDWQETQYF. The CDR3 region has the DNA TGTGCCAGCAGTTTAGGGGGCCACGATTGGCAAGAGACCCAGTACTTC. The rearrangement uses TRBV12-3 or TRBV12-4 and TRBJ2-5, with a tentative D call TRBD1 (5 bases). This CDR3 has 16 amino acids. Trimming took 1 base from V and 2 from J, leaving 14 bases between them.

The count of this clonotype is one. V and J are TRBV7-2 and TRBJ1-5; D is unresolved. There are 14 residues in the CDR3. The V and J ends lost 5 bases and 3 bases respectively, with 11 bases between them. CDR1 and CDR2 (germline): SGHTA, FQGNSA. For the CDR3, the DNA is TGTGCCAGCAGCGCGGACGGCTACAATCAGCCCCAGCATTTT. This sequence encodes CASSADGYNQPQHF.